This passage covers 30 T cell receptor beta chains from one sample sequenced in a study of shared clonotypes between healthy human individuals. The table came from immunoSEQ multiplex PCR; TCRdb's copy has only in-frame clones and leaves some out. The sample carries about 2.2 million clones, just over 90% recorded once. CD45RO-negative cells were positively selected for CCR7, leaving out terminally differentiated effector memory CD45RA+ cells. The material sequenced was naive CD8+ T cells from PBMCs. The receptor source for this set is a man younger than 35 in good health. Some clones in this sample may be carry-over from other donors' samples.

The chain is built from TRBV9 and TRBJ2-7; 10 nucleotides agree with TRBD1. Unmatched junction bases numbered 8, after V lost 5 bases and J lost 3 bases. CDR1 is SGDLS and CDR2 is YYNGEE in the germline V gene. The CDR3 is 15 amino acids. CDR3 sequence: CASSQGGDRGYEQYF. CDR3 DNA sequence: TGTGCCAGCAGTCAAGGTGGGGACAGGGGCTACGAGCAGTACTTC.

This rearrangement joins TRBV7-9 to TRBJ2-7; D not certain. Germline CDR1 SEHNR, CDR2 FQNEAQ (reference sequence). The CDR3 sequence is 15 residues long. V was cut by 5 bases and J by 2 bases, with 16 bases left in between. The CDR3 coding sequence is TGTGCCAGCAGCCCCAAGGGCTCATTTACCTACGAGCAGTACTTC. This sequence encodes CASSPKGSFTYEQYF.

The table lists this clone with a count of one. This rearrangement joins TRBV28 to TRBJ1-5; 9 nucleotides align to TRBD1. Germline loops: CDR1 MDHEN, CDR2 SYDVKM. There are 14 residues in the CDR3. With V trimmed by 3 bases and J by 15 bases, 12 bases remained unmatched. CDR3 region: CASSFPRTGEKWHF. The CDR3 DNA reads TGTGCCAGCAGTTTCCCTCGGACAGGGGAAAAGTGGCATTTT.

The gene calls are TRBV10-3 and TRBJ2-7; 7 nucleotides match TRBD2. After removal of 2 bases from V and 1 base from J, the junction contained 2 bases not matched to a gene. Germline CDR1 ENHRY, CDR2 SYGVKD. The CDR3 runs 14 residues. CDR3 sequence: CAISEGRVSYEQYF. CDR3 sequence (DNA): TGTGCCATCAGTGAGGGGAGGGTGTCCTACGAGCAGTACTTC.

This chain connects TRBV28 to TRBJ1-5; weak D call: TRBD1 (5 bases). The CDR3 consists of 17 residues. V lost 1 base, J lost 0 bases, and 13 bases lay in between. Germline values: CDR1 MDHEN, CDR2 SYDVKM. The CDR3 DNA sequence: TGTGCCAGCAGTTTATTCTCCCAGGGCTATAGCAATCAGCCCCAGCATTTT. The encoded protein is CASSLFSQGYSNQPQHF.

V usage is TRBV14 and J usage is TRBJ2-2; no clear D gene. V lost 1 base, J lost 4 bases, and 7 bases lay in between. The CDR3 extends over 14 amino acids. CDR1 is SGHDN and CDR2 is FVKESK in the germline V gene. The CDR3 region is CASSQANSTGELFF. CDR3 coding DNA: TGTGCCAGCAGCCAAGCGAACTCCACCGGGGAGCTGTTTTTT.

The chain uses TRBV7-9 and TRBJ2-7; 8 positions match TRBD2. Germline lookup yields CDR1 SEHNR and CDR2 FQNEAQ (reference sequence). This CDR3 spans 15 amino acids. The junction had 6 bases not matched to a gene; V was cut back by 2 bases and J by 3 bases. CDR3 sequence reads: CASSLKAGENYEQYF. Here the CDR3 DNA reads TGTGCCAGCAGCTTAAAAGCGGGGGAAAACTACGAGCAGTACTTC. Based on the CDR3 plus reference TRBV7-9 and TRBJ2-7, the full variable domain is DTGVSQNPRHKITKRGQNVTFRCDPISEHNRLYWYRQTLGQGPEFLTYFQNEAQLEKSRLLSDRFSAERPKGSFSTLEIQRTEQGDSAMYLCASSLKAGENYEQYFGPGTRLTVT.

J is TRBJ2-5 and V is TRBV5-6, with 12 positions matching TRBD2. V shed 3 bases and J 5 bases; nucleotides not matched to a gene: 5. Germline CDR1 reads SGHDT; CDR2 reads YYEEEE. The CDR3 consists of 15 residues. CDR3 sequence (DNA): TGTGCCAGCAGCTCTAGCGGGAGGGCCAGGGAGACCCAGTACTTC. It specifies CASSSSGRARETQYF.

V is TRBV10-3 and J is TRBJ2-7, with 11 bases matching TRBD1. The CDR3 runs to 13 residues. J was trimmed by 4 bases and V by 6 bases; bases with no gene match: 2. Germline V CDR1 and CDR2: ENHRY, SYGVKD. CDR3 sequence: CAISGTGGYEQYF. The CDR3 DNA is TGTGCCATCAGCGGGACAGGGGGTTACGAGCAGTACTTC.

V usage is TRBV7-9 and J usage is TRBJ2-3, with D perhaps TRBD2 (6 bases). Germline V lookup: CDR1 SEHNR, CDR2 FQNEAQ (reference sequence). The ends were cut back, 5 bases at V and 6 bases at J, with 12 bases in the middle. The CDR3 has 13 residues. The CDR3 protein is CASSTPAGDTQYF. CDR3 bases: TGTGCCAGCAGCACACCTGCGGGGGATACGCAGTATTTT.

The rearrangement joins TRBV21-1 to TRBJ2-7; no check of the table's D call, TRBD2, against the DNA was made. TRBV21-1 corresponds to a pseudogene. There are 13 residues in the CDR3. Here the CDR3 reads CASSKALRSEQYF. The CDR3 DNA is TGTGCCAGCAGCAAAGCTTTACGGAGCGAGCAGTACTTC.

As to this clone: The sample has other DNA sequences that encode this CDR3 too. The chain joins TRBV19 to TRBJ2-7; 8 nucleotides line up with TRBD1. Trimming at V came to 5 bases and at J to 5 bases, leaving 2 bases not matched to a gene. Germline CDR1 LNHDA, CDR2 SQIVND (reference sequence). The CDR3 runs to 12 residues. The CDR3 reads CASSGTGNEQYF. The CDR3 DNA reads TGTGCCAGTAGTGGGACAGGTAACGAGCAGTACTTC.

The genes are TRBV5-6 and TRBJ1-5; D is perhaps TRBD1 (6 bases). Trimming took off 0 bases at V and 5 bases at J, with 15 bases between the two ends. This CDR3 comprises 16 residues. Germline V lookup: CDR1 SGHDT, CDR2 YYEEEE. CDR3 DNA sequence: TGTGCCAGCAGCTTGGCGCAAGGGGGGGTGGATCAGCCCCAGCATTTT. This codes for CASSLAQGGVDQPQHF.

This chain joins TRBV7-6 and TRBJ2-5; TRBD1 or TRBD2 may be the D gene (6 bases each). The CDR3 length is 13 residues. Germline V gene data show CDR1 as SGHVS and CDR2 as FNYEAQ. V dropped 8 bases and J dropped 4 bases, with 14 bases sitting between them. The CDR3 DNA reads as TGTGCCAGCGGATCTGAGGGGGGAGAGACCCAGTACTTC. Its translation: CASGSEGGETQYF.

The chain carries TRBV29-1 and TRBJ1-2, with D possibly being TRBD1 (6 bases). V was trimmed by 6 bases and J by 5 bases, leaving 19 bases between them. Germline CDR1 SQVTM, CDR2 ANQGSEA. This CDR3 contains 14 residues. CDR3 coding DNA: TGCAGCGTCGACGGACAGTTTCAGTGGTATGGCTACACCTTC. Translating it yields CSVDGQFQWYGYTF. Supplemented by reference TRBV29-1 and TRBJ1-2, the full variable domain reads SAVISQKPSRDICQRGTSLTIQCQVDSQVTMMFWYRQQPGQSLTLIATANQGSEATYESGFVIDKFPISRPNLTFSTLTVSNMSPEDSSIYLCSVDGQFQWYGYTFGSGTRLTVV.

The count of this clone is one. The rearrangement joins TRBV4-3 to TRBJ2-7; tentative D call: TRBD2 (5 bases). This CDR3 contains 15 residues. The V and J ends lost 0 bases and 4 bases respectively, with 13 bases between them. The V gene's germline CDR1 is LGHNA and CDR2 YSLEER. CDR3 DNA: TGCGCCAGCAGCCAAGATCAATCCGGGGTTTACGAGCAGTACTTC. The encoded protein is CASSQDQSGVYEQYF.

This chain uses TRBV4-3 with TRBJ2-5; 9 nucleotides align to TRBD2. V lost 1 base and J lost 5; bases outside the gene matches: 17. This CDR3 contains 19 residues. Germline assignment: CDR1 LGHNA and CDR2 YSLEER. Written as DNA, the CDR3 is TGCGCCAGCAGCCAAGTACTAATCGGTGCGGGAGGGCCTCGGGAGACCCAGTACTTC. Its protein product is CASSQVLIGAGGPRETQYF.

The CDR3 nucleotides are TGTGCCAGCAGACTAGCGGGCAACAATGAGCAGTTCTTC. This translates into CASRLAGNNEQFF. The chain links TRBV27 to TRBJ2-1, with TRBD2 identical over 9 bases. The CDR3 totals 13 residues. J was trimmed by 5 bases and V by 6 bases; bases with no gene match: 2. Germline values: CDR1 MNHEY, CDR2 SMNVEV (reference sequence).

On this clone itself: This CDR3 is also generated by other DNA sequences in the sample. The V gene is TRBV27, the J gene TRBJ2-3; D gene unclear. This CDR3 is 13 amino acids long. Trimming removed 2 bases at V and 4 bases at J, with 7 bases between. Germline V gene data show CDR1 as MNHEY and CDR2 as SMNVEV (reference sequence). The CDR3 nucleotides are TGTGCCAGCAGTTTACGGGCAGCAGATACGCAGTATTTT. The encoded protein is CASSLRAADTQYF.

The chain couples TRBV28 to TRBJ1-1; no firm D call. V was pared by 3 bases and J by 4 bases, with 6 bases between. This CDR3 comprises 12 residues. Germline CDR1 MDHEN, CDR2 SYDVKM. CDR3 sequence: CASSFWSTEAFF. The DNA for the CDR3 is TGTGCCAGCAGTTTTTGGAGCACTGAAGCTTTCTTT. The full variable domain, its missing parts supplied by reference TRBV28 and TRBJ1-1, is DVKVTQSSRYLVKRTGEKVFLECVQDMDHENMFWYRQDPGLGLRLIYFSYDVKMKEKGDIPEGYSVSREKKERFSLILESASTNQTSMYLCASSFWSTEAFFGQGTRLTVV.

The V call is TRBV6-5, the J call TRBJ2-1; 7 bases line up with TRBD2. CDR1 and CDR2 (germline): MNHEY, SVGAGI. The CDR3 has 14 amino acids. Trimming removed 7 bases from V and 7 bases from J; junction bases left unmatched: 10. CDR3: CASTTSGARNEQFF. CDR3 coding DNA: TGTGCCAGCACAACAAGCGGGGCGAGAAATGAGCAGTTCTTC.

The rearrangement uses TRBV19 and TRBJ2-7; 10 bases fit TRBD2. V lost 1 base and J lost 3; bases outside the gene matches: 3. The CDR3 loop spans 15 amino acids. The germline CDR1 and CDR2 sequences are LNHDA and SQIVND (reference sequence). The CDR3 here is CASSIAPSGSYEQYF. The CDR3 nucleotides are TGTGCCAGTAGTATAGCCCCTAGCGGGAGCTACGAGCAGTACTTC.

The sample holds one count of this clone. The rearrangement joins TRBV7-3 to TRBJ2-1; D may be TRBD1 (6 bases). Looked up from germline, CDR1 is SGHTA and CDR2 is FQGTGA. V was cut by 2 bases and J by 4 bases, with 12 bases left in between. The CDR3 length is 15 residues. The chain's CDR3 is CASSLDRTVYNEQFF. The CDR3 DNA reads TGTGCCAGCAGCTTAGATAGGACAGTTTACAATGAGCAGTTCTTC. The variable domain in full, completed from reference TRBV7-3 and TRBJ2-1, reads GAGVSQTPSNKVTEKGKYVELRCDPISGHTALYWYRQSLGQGPEFLIYFQGTGAADDSGLPNDRFFAVRPEGSVSTLKIQRTERGDSAVYLCASSLDRTVYNEQFFGPGTRLTVL.

The V and J genes are TRBV4-3 and TRBJ2-2; D may be TRBD1 or TRBD2 (5 bases each). This CDR3 is 17 amino acids long. V was clipped by 0 bases and J by 4 bases, with 15 bases between them. From germline, CDR1 is LGHNA and CDR2 YSLEER. CDR3 nucleotides: TGCGCCAGCAGCCAAGATCGGGGTAGGGGCGCCACCGGGGAGCTGTTTTTT. This codes for CASSQDRGRGATGELFF.

The chain joins TRBV28 to TRBJ2-7; D gene unclear. The germline V and J ends were trimmed by 3 bases and 2 bases, with 14 bases remaining between them. Germline loops: CDR1 MDHEN, CDR2 SYDVKM. The CDR3 is made up of 15 amino acids. CDR3 in amino acids: CASSFRSPQPYEQYF. The DNA of the CDR3 is TGTGCCAGCAGTTTCCGGAGCCCCCAACCCTACGAGCAGTACTTC.

V and J are TRBV7-3 and TRBJ2-1; the match to TRBD2 covers 9 bases. From germline, CDR1 is SGHTA and CDR2 FQGTGA. The CDR3 is 19 amino acids. V lost 1 base, J lost 2 bases, and 12 bases stayed unmatched. For the CDR3, the DNA is TGTGCCAGCAGCTTAAGAGCGGGAGGACCCTCTGGCACCTACAATGAGCAGTTCTTC. This codes for CASSLRAGGPSGTYNEQFF.

The chain has TRBV6-5 and TRBJ1-1, with unresolved D. The CDR3 contains 13 residues. Germline V gene lookup returns CDR1 MNHEY and CDR2 SVGAGI. Trimming removed 0 bases from V and 7 bases from J, with 9 bases in between. The CDR3 reads CASSYSPDGEAFF. CDR3 DNA sequence: TGTGCCAGCAGTTACTCACCGGACGGTGAAGCTTTCTTT.

The chain links TRBV7-8 to TRBJ2-5; D assignment may be TRBD1 or TRBD2 (5 bases each). Germline V lookup: CDR1 SGHVS, CDR2 FQNEAQ. Trimming took off 3 bases at V and 3 bases at J, with 11 bases between the two ends. The CDR3 sequence is 14 residues long. CDR3 protein: CASSLPGPKETQYF. The CDR3 bases are TGTGCCAGCAGCTTGCCGGGACCTAAAGAGACCCAGTACTTC.

This clone showed up just once. J is TRBJ2-5 and V is TRBV28; D is uncertain. There are 15 residues in the CDR3. V lost 7 bases and J 2 bases, leaving 17 bases between the germline ends. The germline CDR1 and CDR2 sequences are MDHEN and SYDVKM. The CDR3 is CASTSSDNFQETQYF. Written as DNA, the CDR3 is TGTGCCAGCACGTCGTCAGATAACTTTCAAGAGACCCAGTACTTC. Based on the CDR3 plus reference TRBV28 and TRBJ2-5, the full variable domain is DVKVTQSSRYLVKRTGEKVFLECVQDMDHENMFWYRQDPGLGLRLIYFSYDVKMKEKGDIPEGYSVSREKKERFSLILESASTNQTSMYLCASTSSDNFQETQYFGPGTRLLVL.

The rearrangement links TRBV28 to TRBJ2-7; D possibly corresponds to TRBD1 (6 bases). CDR1 is MDHEN and CDR2 is SYDVKM in the germline V gene. Trimming removed 3 bases at V and 5 bases at J, with 11 bases between. The CDR3 totals 13 residues. CDR3 DNA sequence: TGTGCCAGCAGTTTCGGACAGTGGGACGAGCAGTACTTC. This codes for CASSFGQWDEQYF.